This entry is about one TCR beta chain. The antigen is undetermined. These data come from a study of cytomegalovirus exposure and HLA in healthy donors. Study-wide context: Of several hundred genotyped donors, 81% grouped in the Caucasian-associated ancestry cluster.

The PCR employed 60 Vbeta primers together with 13 Jbeta primers. Sequenced by immunoSEQ multiplex PCR; TCRdb stores in-frame clones only, minus some. The sample has fewer than 250,000 clones, over 60% seen once. The CDR3 covers 10 residues. The ends were cut back, 6 bases at V and 5 bases at J, with 7 bases in the middle. Germline V gene sequence: CDR1 DFQATT, CDR2 SNEGSKA (reference sequence). Study outcomes and limitations: In an earlier analysis, most TCR beta V segments were productive about 87% or about 30% of the time.

The rearrangement uses TRBV20-1 and TRBJ1-1; possible D gene TRBD1, 6 bases. Sequenced: PBMCs. The sequence was obtained from a woman aged 25 to 39 in good health and CMV-seropositive. CDR3 residues: CSATGTEAFF. DNA for the CDR3: TGCAGTGCAACAGGGACTGAAGCTTTCTTT.